This passage covers 30 T cell receptor beta chains from one sample sequenced in a study of T cell responses to AZD1222 COVID-19 vaccine. The table came from immunoSEQ multiplex PCR; TCRdb's copy has only in-frame clones and leaves some out. The profile covers under 150,000 clones, with 90% appearing a single time and more than 6% taken by the ten largest. The sample consisted of peripheral blood, taken on day 0 of AZD1222 vaccination. The receptors originated from an adult in good health.

This rearrangement joins TRBV5-1 to TRBJ2-7; D is perhaps TRBD1 (6 bases). Trimming shortened V by 0 bases and J by 7 bases, and 14 bases separated the two germline ends. The germline V gene encodes CDR1 SGHRS and CDR2 YFSETQ. The CDR3 is 14 residues long. The chain's CDR3 is CASSLGTGSVEQYF. CDR3 sequence (DNA): TGCGCCAGCAGCTTGGGTACAGGGTCCGTTGAGCAGTACTTC.

The V call is TRBV9, the J call TRBJ2-1, with D perhaps TRBD2 (5 bases). The V end lost 3 bases, the J end lost 10 bases, and 14 bases lay between the germline ends. The CDR3 sequence is 13 residues long. Germline CDR1 is SGDLS and CDR2 is YYNGEE. For the CDR3, the DNA is TGTGCCAGCAGCGCCAACCCGTCGGGGGAGCAGTTCTTC. Encoded protein: CASSANPSGEQFF.

The rearrangement uses TRBV27 and TRBJ2-7, with a weak D call TRBD1 (8 bases). The CDR3 is 17 residues long. V was clipped by 0 bases and J by 2 bases, with 17 bases between them. In germline, CDR1 is MNHEY, CDR2 SMNVEV (reference sequence). CDR3 amino acids: CASSLSSVTGGAYEQYF. For the CDR3, the DNA is TGTGCCAGCAGTTTATCATCGGTCACAGGGGGGGCCTACGAGCAGTACTTC.

The V gene is TRBV14, the J gene TRBJ2-2; 8 nucleotides match TRBD2. CDR1 SGHDN and CDR2 FVKESK come from the germline V gene. V trimming: 4 bases; J trimming: 0 bases; junction bases outside the gene matches: 7. The CDR3 runs to 17 residues. The CDR3 here is CASSLAGLTPNTGELFF. CDR3 sequence (DNA): TGTGCCAGCAGCCTAGCGGGGCTCACCCCGAACACCGGGGAGCTGTTTTTT. The variable domain in full, completed from reference TRBV14 and TRBJ2-2, reads EAGVTQFPSHSVIEKGQTVTLRCDPISGHDNLYWYRRVMGKEIKFLLHFVKESKQDESGMPNNRFLAERTGGTYSTLKVQPAELEDSGVYFCASSLAGLTPNTGELFFGEGSRLTVL.

The CDR3 sequence: CASSGDTEAFF. CDR3 nucleotides: TGTGCCAGCAGCGGGGACACTGAAGCTTTCTTT. The V call is TRBV4-2, the J call TRBJ1-1, with D uncertain. Germline-derived CDR1 and CDR2 are LGHNA and YNFKEQ. Trimming pared 5 bases from V and 3 bases from J, leaving 4 bases between. This CDR3 has 11 amino acids.

This rearrangement joins TRBV19 to TRBJ1-1, with 9 positions matching TRBD1. V lost 10 bases, J lost 3 bases, and 12 bases stayed unmatched. This CDR3 is built from 15 residues. From germline, CDR1 is LNHDA and CDR2 SQIVND (reference sequence). CDR3 in amino acids: CATSNIRDRDTEAFF. DNA for the CDR3: TGTGCCACCTCCAACATCCGGGACAGGGACACTGAAGCTTTCTTT.

This chain uses TRBV11-3 with TRBJ2-5; 8 positions match TRBD2. Trimming removed 5 bases from V and 2 bases from J; junction bases left unmatched: 10. The CDR3 is 16 amino acids. Germline CDR1 is SGHNT and CDR2 is YENEEA. The CDR3 DNA is TGTGCCAGCAGCCGGGGGAGCGGGAGTCAGCAAGAGACCCAGTACTTC. This codes for CASSRGSGSQQETQYF. The variable domain in full, completed from reference TRBV11-3 and TRBJ2-5, reads EAGVVQSPRYKIIEKKQPVAFWCNPISGHNTLYWYLQNLGQGPELLIRYENEEAVDDSQLPKDRFSAERLKGVDSTLKIQPAELGDSAVYLCASSRGSGSQQETQYFGPGTRLLVL.

The rearrangement uses TRBV18 and TRBJ1-3; D possibly corresponds to TRBD1 (6 bases). Per germline, CDR1 KGHSH and CDR2 LQKENI. The CDR3 runs 16 residues. Trimming removed 2 bases from V and 0 bases from J, with 11 bases in between. CDR3 region: CASSPKEQGSGNTIYF. For the CDR3, the DNA is TGTGCCAGCTCACCAAAGGAACAGGGCTCTGGAAACACCATATATTTT.

The rearrangement uses TRBV6-5 and TRBJ1-2; D possibly corresponds to TRBD1 (6 bases). The germline V and J ends were trimmed by 4 bases and 0 bases, with 12 bases remaining between them. This CDR3 has 15 amino acids. In germline, CDR1 is MNHEY, CDR2 SVGAGI. This CDR3 is CASSSPDRANYGYTF. Here the CDR3 DNA reads TGTGCCAGCAGTTCTCCGGACAGAGCTAACTATGGCTACACCTTC.

The rearrangement uses TRBV5-1 and TRBJ2-2; tentative D call: TRBD1 (5 bases). The CDR3 spans 13 residues. Germline CDR1 and CDR2: SGHRS and YFSETQ. Deletions cut 1 base from V and 6 bases from J, with 7 bases between. The CDR3 loop reads CASSLTGPGELFF. CDR3 nucleotide sequence: TGCGCCAGCAGCTTGACAGGTCCCGGGGAGCTGTTTTTT. The whole variable domain, remainder taken from reference TRBV5-1 and TRBJ2-2, is KAGVTQTPRYLIKTRGQQVTLSCSPISGHRSVSWYQQTPGQGLQFLFEYFSETQRNKGNFPGRFSGRQFSNSRSEMNVSTLELGDSALYLCASSLTGPGELFFGEGSRLTVL.

This chain links TRBV28 with TRBJ1-2; maybe TRBD1 (5 bases). The CDR3 runs 15 residues. CDR1 and CDR2 (germline): MDHEN, SYDVKM. V was shortened by 5 bases and J by 4 bases, with 17 bases between the two germline ends. The DNA of the CDR3 is TGTGCCAGCAGTCCACGGGACGGATTATTCTATGGCTACACCTTC. Residues: CASSPRDGLFYGYTF.

The J gene is TRBJ2-7, the V gene TRBV28; D gene unclear. Germline V gene lookup returns CDR1 MDHEN and CDR2 SYDVKM. The CDR3 is 11 residues long. V lost 5 bases and J 0 bases, leaving 2 bases between the germline ends. CDR3 residues: CASSRSYEQYF. In nucleotides, the CDR3 is TGTGCCAGCAGTCGCTCCTACGAGCAGTACTTC.

The chain joins TRBV10-3 to TRBJ2-5; either TRBD1 or TRBD2 may fit D (5 bases each). In germline, CDR1 is ENHRY, CDR2 SYGVKD. The CDR3 is 15 residues long. V lost 2 bases and J 7 bases, leaving 17 bases between the germline ends. Here the CDR3 DNA reads TGTGCCATCAGTGAGCTGGACCCTTCTGGGGGGACCCAGTACTTC. Its protein product is CAISELDPSGGTQYF.

This rearrangement joins TRBV6-5 to TRBJ2-7; TRBD2 agrees at 10 bases. This CDR3 spans 15 amino acids. From germline, CDR1 is MNHEY and CDR2 SVGAGI. V lost 7 bases and J lost 5; bases outside the gene matches: 11. CDR3 sequence: CASTSVAGGRDEQYF. Written as DNA, the CDR3 is TGTGCCAGCACCTCGGTAGCGGGAGGACGAGACGAGCAGTACTTC.

V usage is TRBV28 and J usage is TRBJ2-5, with D possibly called TRBD1 or TRBD2 (5 bases each). Germline V gene data show CDR1 as MDHEN and CDR2 as SYDVKM. The V and J ends lost 7 bases and 4 bases respectively, with 13 bases between them. The CDR3 has 13 residues. This chain's CDR3 is CASTFERGETQYF. Written as DNA, the CDR3 is TGTGCCAGCACCTTTGAGAGGGGAGAGACCCAGTACTTC.

This clone was seen a single time. The chain links TRBV28 to TRBJ2-3, with no clear D. The V end was cut by 2 bases, the J end by 4 bases, with 13 bases between. Germline assignment: CDR1 MDHEN and CDR2 SYDVKM. This CDR3 contains 15 residues. This CDR3 is CASSLVLPGADTQYF. In DNA form, the CDR3 reads TGTGCCAGCAGTTTAGTGTTGCCGGGCGCAGATACGCAGTATTTT.

This sequence joins TRBV14 and TRBJ1-6, with D perhaps matching TRBD1 (6 bases). The germline gives CDR1 SGHDN, CDR2 FVKESK. The CDR3 is made up of 14 amino acids. The V end was cut by 4 bases, the J end by 5 bases, with 9 bases between. In DNA form, the CDR3 reads TGTGCCAGCAGCCTTAGGGGGAATAATTCACCCCTCCACTTT. Translating it yields CASSLRGNNSPLHF.

This rearrangement joins TRBV7-9 to TRBJ1-1, with 12 bases identical to TRBD1. Trimming at V came to 5 bases and at J to 4 bases, leaving 11 bases not matched to a gene. Germline V gene data show CDR1 as SEHNR and CDR2 as FQNEAQ (reference sequence). This CDR3 has 17 residues. The chain's CDR3 is CASSALVGQGAVTEAFF. Here the CDR3 DNA reads TGTGCCAGCAGCGCCCTTGTGGGACAGGGGGCAGTCACTGAAGCTTTCTTT.

The chain links TRBV7-9 to TRBJ1-2; D not certain. Germline loops: CDR1 SEHNR, CDR2 FQNEAQ (reference sequence). V dropped 5 bases and J dropped 4 bases, with 14 bases sitting between them. The CDR3 runs 14 residues. The CDR3 DNA is TGTGCCAGCAGCCCGCAGCCGGGTGCCTATGGCTACACCTTC. Protein product: CASSPQPGAYGYTF. The full variable domain, rest sourced from reference TRBV7-9 and TRBJ1-2, is DTGVSQNPRHKITKRGQNVTFRCDPISEHNRLYWYRQTLGQGPEFLTYFQNEAQLEKSRLLSDRFSAERPKGSFSTLEIQRTEQGDSAMYLCASSPQPGAYGYTFGSGTRLTVV.

The V gene is TRBV30, the J gene TRBJ2-3, with a weak D call TRBD1 (5 bases). Trimming took 4 bases from V and 4 from J, leaving 9 bases between them. Looked up from germline, CDR1 is GTSNPN and CDR2 is SVGIG (reference sequence). The CDR3 sequence is 12 residues long. CDR3 sequence: CAWTQGPDTQYF. The CDR3 bases are TGTGCCTGGACTCAGGGCCCAGATACGCAGTATTTT.

This chain joins TRBV5-6 and TRBJ1-1, with TRBD1 identical over 9 bases. The junction had 7 bases not matched to a gene; V was cut back by 4 bases and J by 0 bases. Germline loops: CDR1 SGHDT, CDR2 YYEEEE. The CDR3 runs to 16 residues. CDR3 sequence: CASSDKGQGVNTEAFF. CDR3 DNA: TGTGCCAGCAGCGATAAGGGACAGGGAGTGAACACTGAAGCTTTCTTT.

The CDR3 here is CASSRAVTGLYEQYF. CDR3 DNA sequence: TGTGCCAGCAGCCGTGCTGTGACAGGTTTATACGAGCAGTACTTC. This chain joins TRBV6-5 and TRBJ2-7; tentatively, D is TRBD1 (6 bases). The CDR3 length is 15 residues. Trimming removed 6 bases at V and 4 bases at J, with 19 bases between. Germline lookup yields CDR1 MNHEY and CDR2 SVGAGI.

The V call is TRBV18, the J call TRBJ2-3; D perhaps matches TRBD1 (5 bases). Trimming took 0 bases from V and 6 from J, leaving 10 bases between them. The germline V gene has CDR1 KGHSH and CDR2 LQKENI. The CDR3 is made up of 14 amino acids. This CDR3 reads CASSPPGRADTQYF. CDR3 sequence (DNA): TGTGCCAGCTCACCACCTGGCAGGGCCGATACGCAGTATTTT.

V and J are TRBV4-1 and TRBJ2-3, with D possibly TRBD2 on 6 matching bases. The CDR3 is made up of 17 amino acids. Trimming took off 0 bases at V and 6 bases at J, with 19 bases between the two ends. CDR1 and CDR2 from the germline V gene are MGHRA and YSYEKL. The CDR3: CASSQDFEGGYMDTQYF. Written as DNA, the CDR3 is TGCGCCAGCAGCCAAGATTTTGAGGGAGGATATATGGATACGCAGTATTTT.

The V call is TRBV2, the J call TRBJ2-7; no firm D call. Trimming left V 2 bases short and J 2 bases short, with 10 bases between. CDR3 length: 14 residues. Germline V gives CDR1 SNHLY, CDR2 FYNNEI. The CDR3 protein is CASSEPGFTYEQYF. The CDR3 DNA follows: TGTGCCAGCAGTGAACCGGGCTTTACCTACGAGCAGTACTTC.

This clone showed up just once. This chain links TRBV6-5 with TRBJ2-7; D tentatively fits TRBD1 or TRBD2 (5 bases each). The ends were cut back, 0 bases at V and 7 bases at J, with 16 bases in the middle. Per germline, CDR1 MNHEY and CDR2 SVGAGI. CDR3 size: 15 residues. CDR3 sequence reads: CASSYSIGADGEQYF. The CDR3 DNA reads TGTGCCAGCAGTTACTCGATCGGGGCAGACGGAGAGCAGTACTTC.

The genes are TRBV19 and TRBJ2-2; TRBD1 aligns across 7 bases. V shed 10 bases, J shed 0 bases, and the junction held 8 bases outside the gene matches. The CDR3 is 15 residues long. Germline V lookup: CDR1 LNHDA, CDR2 SQIVND (reference sequence). The CDR3 DNA is TGTGCCACCCTCGGACAGGCCGCGAACACCGGGGAGCTGTTTTTT. Its protein product is CATLGQAANTGELFF. The variable domain in full, with the rest retrieved from reference TRBV19 and TRBJ2-2, is DGGITQSPKYLFRKEGQNVTLSCEQNLNHDAMYWYRQDPGQGLRLIYYSQIVNDFQKGDIAEGYSVSREKKESFPLTVTSAQKNPTAFYLCATLGQAANTGELFFGEGSRLTVL.

V is TRBV28 and J is TRBJ2-1; 10 bases map to TRBD2. This CDR3 region has 16 residues. Per the germline V gene, CDR1 is MDHEN and CDR2 is SYDVKM. V shed 7 bases, J shed 8 bases, and the junction held 14 bases outside the gene matches. The CDR3 DNA is TGTGCCAGCACCGTAGCGTCTAGCGGGAGTTGGGATGAGCAGTTCTTC. Translating it yields CASTVASSGSWDEQFF.

V and J are TRBV5-5 and TRBJ2-1; D is perhaps TRBD1 or TRBD2 (5 bases each). Trimming took 0 bases from V and 2 from J, leaving 9 bases between them. This CDR3 spans 15 amino acids. Germline V lookup: CDR1 SGHKS, CDR2 YYEKEE (reference sequence). In DNA, the CDR3 is TGTGCCAGCAGCTTGGCCGGGACCCCCTACAATGAGCAGTTCTTC. This sequence encodes CASSLAGTPYNEQFF.

The chain employs TRBV6-5 and TRBJ2-7; D might be TRBD1 or TRBD2, each matching 7 bases. Germline CDR1 is MNHEY and CDR2 is SVGAGI. The CDR3 covers 15 residues. V was clipped by 0 bases and J by 2 bases, with 11 bases between them. The CDR3 region has the DNA TGTGCCAGCAGTTACTCCGCAGGGGGGGCCTACGAGCAGTACTTC. This translates into CASSYSAGGAYEQYF.